This T cell receptor beta chain was recorded in a study of PD-L1 blockade in urothelial cancer. Overall study context: The study recovered a median of about 150,000 T cells per blood sample. Overall study findings and caveats: When measured at 3 weeks, tumor-associated blood clones expanded more in durable-benefit patients.

With regard to this clone: Its antigen is still unknown.

The germline CDR1 and CDR2 sequences are MNHNS and SASEGT. The CDR3 runs to 14 residues. With 3 bases removed from V and 2 bases from J, the gap between germline ends came to 11 bases. The time point denotes: pretreatment peripheral blood. Locally advanced or metastatic urothelial carcinoma affected all patients. Using immunoSEQ multiplex PCR, the repertoire was profiled, and TCRdb retains in-frame clones only, with some absent. The sample consists of under 95,000 clones, about four fifths of them appearing once. Specimen: PBMCs, collected around atezolizumab (anti-PD-L1) treatment. The TCR comes from a woman between 65 and 79 years old with urothelial cancer. The chain recombines TRBV6-1 with TRBJ2-7; D unresolved. CDR3 DNA: TGTGCCAGCAGTGAGCCCGGTATGGCCTACGAGCAGTACTTC. The encoded protein is CASSEPGMAYEQYF.